Each of the 31 T cell receptor beta chains below was sequenced from the same sample in a study of blood T cell repertoires in COVID-19. Clones were read by immunoSEQ multiplex PCR, and TCRdb kept only the in-frame ones, dropping some. The sample holds fewer than 300,000 clones, 75% to 90% seen once. The sample was PBMCs or T cells enriched from blood (not recorded which). The source is a woman aged 30 to 39 who had recovered from COVID-19.

A single count supports this clone. The chain is built from TRBV28 and TRBJ1-2; possibly TRBD1 for D (5 bases). Germline V gives CDR1 MDHEN, CDR2 SYDVKM. This CDR3 has 14 amino acids. With 1 base removed from V and 2 bases from J, the gap between germline ends came to 8 bases. In nucleotides, the CDR3 is TGTGCCAGCAGTTTATTTGGGGGGAACTATGGCTACACCTTC. The encoded protein is CASSLFGGNYGYTF.

V usage is TRBV12-3 or TRBV12-4 and J usage is TRBJ1-5; D not resolved. The CDR3 is 12 amino acids. V was shortened by 6 bases and J by 4 bases, with 7 bases between the two germline ends. The CDR3 protein is CASSQINQPQHF. DNA of the CDR3: TGTGCCAGCAGCCAAATTAATCAGCCCCAGCATTTT.

This clone was detected a few times. The V gene is TRBV19, the J gene TRBJ2-7; D is uncertain. Trimming took off 5 bases at V and 2 bases at J, with 13 bases between the two ends. The CDR3 runs 14 residues. The V gene's germline CDR1 is LNHDA and CDR2 SQIVND (reference sequence). The CDR3 bases are TGTGCCAGTAGTTCATTTAGTAGCACCTACGAGCAGTACTTC. Protein sequence: CASSSFSSTYEQYF. Using reference TRBV19 and TRBJ2-7 for the parts outside the CDR3, the full variable domain is DGGITQSPKYLFRKEGQNVTLSCEQNLNHDAMYWYRQDPGQGLRLIYYSQIVNDFQKGDIAEGYSVSREKKESFPLTVTSAQKNPTAFYLCASSSFSSTYEQYFGPGTRLTVT.

On this clone itself: This sample also contains other DNA sequences that code for the same CDR3. The chain has TRBV6-5 and TRBJ2-7, with D perhaps TRBD1 (6 bases). The germline CDR1 and CDR2 sequences are MNHEY and SVGAGI. The CDR3 covers 15 residues. Trimming shortened V by 0 bases and J by 6 bases, and 15 bases separated the two germline ends. CDR3 bases: TGTGCCAGCAGTTACTCAGGGCAGGGGAGCGGCGAGCAGTACTTC. Translating gives CASSYSGQGSGEQYF.

The CDR3 protein is CASSLGPEETQYF. The CDR3 DNA reads TGTGCCAGCAGCTTAGGTCCAGAAGAGACCCAGTACTTC. The genes are TRBV7-3 and TRBJ2-5; the D is unclear. Trimming took off 2 bases at V and 3 bases at J, with 7 bases between the two ends. The CDR3 runs to 13 residues. CDR1 SGHTA and CDR2 FQGTGA come from the germline V gene.

The chain carries TRBV19 and TRBJ1-1; D gene unclear. V gave up 7 bases and J gave up 0 bases, with 12 bases separating them. The germline V gene has CDR1 LNHDA and CDR2 SQIVND (reference sequence). This CDR3 has 14 amino acids. The CDR3 spells CASTLSVMNTEAFF. Here the CDR3 DNA reads TGTGCCAGTACCCTTTCGGTAATGAACACTGAAGCTTTCTTT. Complete variable domain (other parts from reference TRBV19 and TRBJ1-1): DGGITQSPKYLFRKEGQNVTLSCEQNLNHDAMYWYRQDPGQGLRLIYYSQIVNDFQKGDIAEGYSVSREKKESFPLTVTSAQKNPTAFYLCASTLSVMNTEAFFGQGTRLTVV.

J is TRBJ2-7 and V is TRBV19; possibly TRBD2 for D (6 bases). Germline CDR1 and CDR2: LNHDA and SQIVND (reference sequence). The CDR3 length is 15 residues. The germline V and J ends were trimmed by 5 bases and 3 bases, with 17 bases remaining between them. The CDR3 region is CASSFAPGGNYEQYF. The CDR3 region has the DNA TGTGCCAGTAGTTTTGCCCCCGGAGGGAACTACGAGCAGTACTTC.

The chain joins TRBV7-9 to TRBJ1-2, with a possible D match to TRBD1 (6 bases). Germline values: CDR1 SEHNR, CDR2 FQNEAQ (reference sequence). CDR3 length equals 12 residues. V lost 5 bases, J lost 8 bases, and 12 bases lay in between. The DNA for the CDR3 is TGTGCCAGCAGCGGGACATGGCGGGGCTACACCTTC. It translates to CASSGTWRGYTF.

V is TRBV10-1 and J is TRBJ1-2, with D possibly being TRBD1 (6 bases). Trimming removed 6 bases from V and 5 bases from J, with 25 bases in between. The CDR3 contains 17 residues. CDR1 is WNHNN and CDR2 is SYGVQD in the germline V gene (reference sequence). The CDR3 DNA reads as TGCGCCAGCAGCGATTTGTACCGGGACAATTTATTTTATGGCTACACCTTC. Its protein is CASSDLYRDNLFYGYTF.

The gene calls are TRBV5-1 and TRBJ2-2; D may be TRBD1 (5 bases). V was shortened by 1 base and J by 1 base, with 8 bases between the two germline ends. The CDR3 has 15 residues. Germline CDR1 and CDR2: SGHRS and YFSETQ. The CDR3 bases are TGCGCCAGCAGCTTGACAGGAATGAACACCGGGGAGCTGTTTTTT. The encoded protein is CASSLTGMNTGELFF.

The chain links TRBV6-5 to TRBJ1-4, with D possibly matching TRBD1 (6 bases). Germline V gives CDR1 MNHEY, CDR2 SVGAGI. CDR3 size: 14 residues. With 6 bases removed from V and 3 bases from J, the gap between germline ends came to 11 bases. This chain's CDR3 is CASSSDSPNEKLFF. CDR3 nucleotides: TGTGCCAGCAGCTCGGACAGCCCTAATGAAAAACTGTTTTTT.

This clone has just one count. This chain joins TRBV7-3 and TRBJ1-1, with D uncertain. Germline values: CDR1 SGHTA, CDR2 FQGTGA. The ends were cut back, 2 bases at V and 7 bases at J, with 14 bases in the middle. This CDR3 region has 14 residues. The CDR3 DNA reads TGTGCCAGCAGCTTAGGGCGTCTCGACGGTGAAGCTTTCTTT. This codes for CASSLGRLDGEAFF.

There are a few counts of this clone. V is TRBV29-1 and J is TRBJ2-7, with D unclear. This CDR3 has 13 amino acids. In germline, CDR1 is SQVTM, CDR2 ANQGSEA. Trimming stripped 4 bases from V and 0 bases from J, with 10 bases between. The CDR3 DNA reads as TGCAGCGTTGGAGGCGTATCCTCCTACGAGCAGTACTTC. The encoded protein is CSVGGVSSYEQYF.

This clone was seen only a few times. The chain recombines TRBV30 with TRBJ1-5; D unclear. CDR3 length: 14 amino acids. Germline V gene data show CDR1 as GTSNPN and CDR2 as SVGIG (reference sequence). V gave up 3 bases and J gave up 2 bases, with 11 bases separating them. The CDR3 DNA reads as TGTGCCTGGAGCCGGGGATCCGGCAATCAGCCCCAGCATTTT. The encoded protein is CAWSRGSGNQPQHF.

The chain is built from TRBV18 and TRBJ1-4, with a tentative D call TRBD1 (6 bases). The CDR3 is 14 amino acids. Germline CDR1 and CDR2: KGHSH and LQKENI. The germline V and J ends were trimmed by 3 bases and 8 bases, with 13 bases remaining between them. For the CDR3, the DNA is TGTGCCAGCTCACCCGGGACAAGCCAGGAAAAACTGTTTTTT. This gives the protein CASSPGTSQEKLFF.

This clone has a single count. V is TRBV9 and J is TRBJ2-3; 9 nucleotides match TRBD2. Germline CDR1 is SGDLS and CDR2 is YYNGEE. The V and J ends lost 2 bases and 5 bases, in that order; junction bases with no gene match: 6. The CDR3 is 15 residues long. The DNA of the CDR3 is TGTGCCAGCAGCGTGACTAGCGGATTTCAAGATACGCAGTATTTT. Its translation is CASSVTSGFQDTQYF.

The gene calls are TRBV11-2 and TRBJ1-4; D uncertain. V gave up 6 bases and J gave up 5 bases, with 10 bases separating them. The germline V gene encodes CDR1 SGHAT and CDR2 FQNNGV. The CDR3 runs 13 residues. Here the CDR3 reads CASSSGSNEKLFF. The CDR3 region has the DNA TGTGCCAGCAGTTCGGGAAGCAATGAAAAACTGTTTTTT. Drawing the rest from reference TRBV11-2 and TRBJ1-4, the complete variable domain is EAGVAQSPRYKIIEKRQSVAFWCNPISGHATLYWYQQILGQGPKLLIQFQNNGVVDDSQLPKDRFSAERLKGVDSTLKIQPAKLEDSAVYLCASSSGSNEKLFFGSGTQLSVL.

The chain combines TRBV6-5 with TRBJ2-5; 7 bases align to TRBD1. The CDR3 has 14 residues. V lost 7 bases, J lost 5 bases, and 10 bases stayed unmatched. Germline V lookup: CDR1 MNHEY, CDR2 SVGAGI. The CDR3 bases are TGTGCCAGCAATAACAACCGGGACAGCGAGACCCAGTACTTC. Translation gives CASNNNRDSETQYF.

This clone was detected ten times or more. This chain uses TRBV19 with TRBJ1-5, with D possibly matching TRBD1 (6 bases). The germline gives CDR1 LNHDA, CDR2 SQIVND (reference sequence). Trimming left V 2 bases short and J 6 bases short, with 8 bases between. CDR3 length equals 13 residues. CDR3 loop: CASSIKGVQPQHF. The CDR3 DNA sequence: TGTGCCAGTAGTATAAAGGGGGTTCAGCCCCAGCATTTT.

The chain employs TRBV6-5 and TRBJ2-1, with 10 bases aligning to TRBD1. V shed 0 bases, J shed 8 bases, and the junction held 4 bases outside the gene matches. This CDR3 spans 15 amino acids. Germline V gene data show CDR1 as MNHEY and CDR2 as SVGAGI. The CDR3: CASSYSTGGGYEQFF. As DNA, the CDR3 is TGTGCCAGCAGTTACTCGACAGGGGGCGGGTATGAGCAGTTCTTC.

J is TRBJ2-1 and V is TRBV29-1; the match to TRBD2 covers 7 bases. The length of the CDR3 is 14 residues. Germline values: CDR1 SQVTM, CDR2 ANQGSEA. Trimming at V came to 1 base and at J to 5 bases, leaving 5 bases not matched to a gene. The chain's CDR3 is CSVEGGRGNNEQFF. The CDR3 DNA is TGCAGCGTTGAAGGTGGGCGGGGGAACAATGAGCAGTTCTTC.

For the CDR3, the DNA is TGTGCCAGCAGTGCAGGCCTTTCTCCCCATGGCTACACCTTC. Translated, it gives CASSAGLSPHGYTF. The chain is built from TRBV27 and TRBJ1-2, with no clear D. The CDR3 totals 14 residues. Trimming left V 5 bases short and J 6 bases short, with 16 bases between. Germline loops: CDR1 MNHEY, CDR2 SMNVEV (reference sequence).

CDR3 nucleotides: TGCGCCAGCAGCCAAGCCTCAAACAGGGGGCGATCGACTGAAGCTTTCTTT. Translating gives CASSQASNRGRSTEAFF. The V and J genes are TRBV4-1 and TRBJ1-1, with TRBD1 matching over 9 bases. V was pared by 1 base and J by 5 bases, with 11 bases of the junction left unmatched. The germline gives CDR1 MGHRA, CDR2 YSYEKL. The CDR3 totals 17 residues.

The rearrangement joins TRBV3-1 (or the pseudogene TRBV3-2) to TRBJ2-3, with 14 bases fitting TRBD2. V shed 4 bases, J shed 2 bases, and the junction held 5 bases outside the gene matches. The CDR3 is 17 amino acids. Germline lookup yields CDR1 LGHDT and CDR2 YNNKEL (reference sequence). CDR3 sequence: CASSPGTSGRYTDTQYF. The CDR3 DNA is TGTGCCAGCAGCCCCGGGACTAGCGGGAGATACACAGATACGCAGTATTTT.

The chain recombines TRBV7-9 with TRBJ2-1; 11 bases align to TRBD2. This CDR3 is built from 17 residues. The junction had 11 bases not matched to a gene; V was cut back by 5 bases and J by 5 bases. The germline CDR1 and CDR2 sequences are SEHNR and FQNEAQ (reference sequence). DNA of the CDR3: TGTGCCAGCAGCCCCTTCTCTCCGGGACTAGCGGACAATGAGCAGTTCTTC. This codes for CASSPFSPGLADNEQFF.

The chain joins TRBV4-1 to TRBJ1-2; D is uncertain. From germline, CDR1 is MGHRA and CDR2 YSYEKL. The CDR3 contains 14 residues. Trimming removed 3 bases at V and 1 base at J, with 9 bases between. CDR3 nucleotide sequence: TGCGCCAGCAGCCAGGCGGTTAGTAACTATGGCTACACCTTC. This encodes CASSQAVSNYGYTF.

There are a few counts of this clone. This chain links TRBV10-3 with TRBJ2-7; 7 positions match TRBD1. Unmatched junction bases numbered 8, after V lost 6 bases and J lost 0 bases. The CDR3 has 15 residues. Germline values: CDR1 ENHRY, CDR2 SYGVKD. The CDR3 is CAIRAGTESSYEQYF. CDR3 in DNA: TGTGCCATCAGAGCCGGGACAGAGAGCTCCTACGAGCAGTACTTC.

This clone was counted a single time. The V call is TRBV15, the J call TRBJ1-5; D not resolved. The germline CDR1 and CDR2 sequences are LNHNV and YYDKDF (reference sequence). The germline V and J ends were trimmed by 5 bases and 4 bases, with 12 bases remaining between them. This CDR3 contains 14 residues. The CDR3 region has the DNA TGTGCCACCAGCCGCGGTGAGAGGAATCAGCCCCAGCATTTT. It encodes CATSRGERNQPQHF.

This chain links TRBV6-5 with TRBJ2-3; maybe TRBD2 (6 bases). Per germline, CDR1 MNHEY and CDR2 SVGAGI. The CDR3 sequence is 15 residues long. The germline V and J ends were trimmed by 2 bases and 0 bases, with 9 bases remaining between them. The CDR3 protein is CASSYLSGSTDTQYF. The CDR3 DNA is TGTGCCAGCAGTTACCTAAGCGGGAGCACAGATACGCAGTATTTT.

The chain carries TRBV6-5 and TRBJ1-1; possibly TRBD1 for D (6 bases). The CDR3 is 15 residues long. V was pared by 0 bases and J by 5 bases, with 13 bases between. From germline, CDR1 is MNHEY and CDR2 SVGAGI. The DNA for the CDR3 is TGTGCCAGCAGTTACTCGACACAGGGTGGAACTGAAGCTTTCTTT. Amino acid sequence: CASSYSTQGGTEAFF.

The count of this clone is one. The genes are TRBV9 and TRBJ1-5; 9 bases agree with TRBD1. The CDR3 has 15 amino acids. Losses at the gene ends were 0 bases for V and 6 bases for J; bases not matched to a gene: 4. Germline V CDR1 and CDR2: SGDLS, YYNGEE. The CDR3 here is CASSVETGGSQPQHF. The CDR3, as DNA: TGTGCCAGCAGCGTAGAAACAGGGGGCAGTCAGCCCCAGCATTTT.